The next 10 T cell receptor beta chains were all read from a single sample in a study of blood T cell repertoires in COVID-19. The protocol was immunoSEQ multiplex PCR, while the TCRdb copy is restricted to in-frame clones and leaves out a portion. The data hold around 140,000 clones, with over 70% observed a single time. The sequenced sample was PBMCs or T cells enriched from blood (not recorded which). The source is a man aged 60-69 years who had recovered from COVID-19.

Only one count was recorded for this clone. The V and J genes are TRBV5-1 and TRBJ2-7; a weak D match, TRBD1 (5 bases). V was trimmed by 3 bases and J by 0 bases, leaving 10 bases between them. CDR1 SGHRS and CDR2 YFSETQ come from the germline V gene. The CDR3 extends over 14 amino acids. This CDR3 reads CASSSQVISYEQYF. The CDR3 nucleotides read TGCGCCAGCAGCTCACAGGTTATCTCCTACGAGCAGTACTTC.

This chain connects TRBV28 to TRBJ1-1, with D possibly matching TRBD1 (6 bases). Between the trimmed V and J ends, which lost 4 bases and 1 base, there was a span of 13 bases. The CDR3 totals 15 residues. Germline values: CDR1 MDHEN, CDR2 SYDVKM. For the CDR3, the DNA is TGTGCCAGCAGTTACCCTTTAGGGGGGAACACTGAAGCTTTCTTT. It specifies CASSYPLGGNTEAFF.

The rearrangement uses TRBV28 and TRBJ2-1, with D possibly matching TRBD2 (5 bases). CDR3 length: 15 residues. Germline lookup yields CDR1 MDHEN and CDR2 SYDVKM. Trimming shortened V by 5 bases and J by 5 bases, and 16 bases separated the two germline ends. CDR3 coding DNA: TGTGCCAGCAGTGCGGCGGGCCCGTCGAACAATGAGCAGTTCTTC. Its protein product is CASSAAGPSNNEQFF.

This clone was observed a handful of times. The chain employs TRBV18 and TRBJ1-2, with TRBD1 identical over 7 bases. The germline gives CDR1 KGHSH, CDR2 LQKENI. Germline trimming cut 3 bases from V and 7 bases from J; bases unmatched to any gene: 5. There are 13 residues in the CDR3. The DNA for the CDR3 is TGTGCCAGCTCACCCGACAGGGTTCTTGGCTACACCTTC. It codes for CASSPDRVLGYTF.

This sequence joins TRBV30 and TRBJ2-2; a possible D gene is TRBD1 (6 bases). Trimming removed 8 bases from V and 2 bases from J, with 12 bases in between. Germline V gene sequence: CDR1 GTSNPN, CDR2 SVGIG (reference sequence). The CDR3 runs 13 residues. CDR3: CAGRGFNTGELFF. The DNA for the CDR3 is TGTGCCGGCAGGGGATTTAACACCGGGGAGCTGTTTTTT.

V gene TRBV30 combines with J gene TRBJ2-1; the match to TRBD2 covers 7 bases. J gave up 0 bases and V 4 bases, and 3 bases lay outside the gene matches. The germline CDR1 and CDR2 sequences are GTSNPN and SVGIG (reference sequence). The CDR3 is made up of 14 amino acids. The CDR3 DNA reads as TGTGCCTGGAATCGCGGGAGCTCCTACAATGAGCAGTTCTTC. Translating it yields CAWNRGSSYNEQFF.

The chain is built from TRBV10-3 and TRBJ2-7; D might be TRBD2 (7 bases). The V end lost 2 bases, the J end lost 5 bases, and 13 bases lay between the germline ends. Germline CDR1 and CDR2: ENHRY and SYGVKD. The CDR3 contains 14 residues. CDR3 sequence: CAISEKGGINEQYF. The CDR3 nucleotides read TGTGCCATCAGTGAGAAGGGGGGGATAAACGAGCAGTACTTC.

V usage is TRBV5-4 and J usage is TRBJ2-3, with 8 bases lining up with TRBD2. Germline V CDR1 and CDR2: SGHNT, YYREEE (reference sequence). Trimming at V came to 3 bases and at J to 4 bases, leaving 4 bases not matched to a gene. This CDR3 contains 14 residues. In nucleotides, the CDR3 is TGTGCCAGCAGCTCAGGACTAGCCCCAGATACGCAGTATTTT. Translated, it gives CASSSGLAPDTQYF.

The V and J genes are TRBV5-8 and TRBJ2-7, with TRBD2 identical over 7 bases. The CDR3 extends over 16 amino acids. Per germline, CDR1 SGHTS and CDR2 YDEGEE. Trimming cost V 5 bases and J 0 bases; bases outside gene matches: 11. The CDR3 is CASRFDFRDYSYEQYF. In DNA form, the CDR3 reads TGTGCCAGCAGATTCGACTTCCGGGACTACTCCTACGAGCAGTACTTC.

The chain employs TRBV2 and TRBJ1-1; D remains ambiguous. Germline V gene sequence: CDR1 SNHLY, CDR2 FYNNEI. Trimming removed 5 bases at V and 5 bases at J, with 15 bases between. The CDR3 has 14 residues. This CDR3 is CASSKPRSGTEAFF. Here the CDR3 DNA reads TGTGCCAGCAGTAAGCCCAGAAGCGGGACTGAAGCTTTCTTT. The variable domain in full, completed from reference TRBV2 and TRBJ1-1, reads EPEVTQTPSHQVTQMGQEVILRCVPISNHLYFYWYRQILGQKVEFLVSFYNNEISEKSEIFDDQFSVERPDGSNFTLKIRSTKLEDSAMYFCASSKPRSGTEAFFGQGTRLTVV.